The TCR beta chain described here comes from a study of cytomegalovirus exposure and HLA in healthy donors. The PCR employed 60 Vbeta primers together with 13 Jbeta primers. In the source study's methods: About 11 million of 80 million to 85 million unique TCR beta chains were shared, per a later count. Profiling relied on immunoSEQ multiplex PCR, and the TCRdb table lists in-frame clones only, not all of them. V, J and clone size are taken as reported in that table, and D and trimming were inferred from the DNA itself. The sample has approximately 130,000 clones; 75% are singletons. The donors (healthy individuals) were bone marrow donors. Comments on this clone: The target antigen is unknown.

V trimming: 3 bases; J trimming: 8 bases; junction bases outside the gene matches: 7. The CDR3 totals 15 residues. Germline V gives CDR1 MGHDK, CDR2 SYGVNS. General observations from the study: Analyzed later, association rates of TCRs varied across HLA loci, with DRB1 most and HLA-C fewest. Equally common other TCR beta chains were less clonally expanded than HLA-associated ones, a later analysis found.

The specimen sequenced was PBMCs. This clonotype was obtained from a woman in her 40s in good health and CMV-seropositive. The chain employs TRBV25-1 and TRBJ1-2, with 12 positions matching TRBD1. CDR3 in DNA: TGTGCCAGCAGTGATCAGGGACAGGGGGCGCCCGGCTACACCTTC. This gives the protein CASSDQGQGAPGYTF.